This is a list of T cell receptor beta chains from one sample in a study of metastatic and nonmetastatic thyroid tumors. TCRdb reprocessed the PCR reads using MiXCR. The data contain tens of thousands of clones, about an eighth of them singletons. Sample: blood. The receptor set was obtained from a female donor with papillary thyroid cancer or a benign thyroid nodule (not recorded which). Some clones in this sample may be carry-over from other donors' samples. CDR3s include the opening cysteine and the closing phenylalanine or tryptophan. The D gene is left open where the match is weak. A clone size is listed for some rows: how often the clone was seen (once, few, many), or a class if it is expanded.

clone size | D gene | J gene | V gene | CDR3 DNA | CDR3 protein
many | NA | TRBJ2-7 | TRBV7-2 | TGTGCCAGCAGCTGGACCGACGGTTACCACGAGCAGTACTTC | CASSWTDGYHEQYF
many | TRBD2 | TRBJ2-1 | TRBV4-1 | TGCGCCAGCAGCCACCCATTACTAGCGGGAGGCCGAAATGAGCAGTTCTTC | CASSHPLLAGGRNEQFF
many | TRBD1 | TRBJ2-7 | TRBV4-1 | TGCGCCAGCAGCCAGCCAAAGCAGCTCGTGGGACAGGGGAGCTACGAGCAGTACTTC | CASSQPKQLVGQGSYEQYF
many | TRBD1 | TRBJ2-7 | TRBV28 | TGTGCCAGCAGTTCTACCCGGGACAGGGGTTCCTACGAGCAGTACTTC | CASSSTRDRGSYEQYF
many | NA | TRBJ2-7 | TRBV6-1 | TGTGCCACCCGGGGGAATCCCCTGTACGAGCAGTACTTC | CATRGNPLYEQYF
NA | NA | TRBJ1-6 | TRBV6-1 | TGTGCCAGCAGACCCTTCGCCGGTGATTCACCCCTCCACTTT | CASRPFAGDSPLHF
many | NA | TRBJ2-5 | TRBV27 | TGTGCCAGCAGCCAAGGAGGGCTCAATCGGAAGACCCAGTACTTC | CASSQGGLNRKTQYF
many | NA | TRBJ2-2 | TRBV5-6 | TGTGCCAGCAGCTTGATCGGTTCCGGGGAGCTGTTTTTT | CASSLIGSGELFF
many | NA | TRBJ2-1 | TRBV19 | TGTGCCAGTAGTATTATTAGCACGGGCAATGAGCAGTTCTTC | CASSIISTGNEQFF
many | NA | TRBJ2-3 | TRBV2 | TGTGCCAGCAGGCAGGGAGATACGCAGTATTTT | CASRQGDTQYF
many | NA | TRBJ1-4 | TRBV27 | TGTGCCAGCAGTTTATCCGGGGGCGTTGAAAAACTGTTTTTT | CASSLSGGVEKLFF
medium-sized | NA | TRBJ2-2 | TRBV6-5 | TGTGCCAGCAGTTACAAACCAAGGGGGTACGGGGAGCTGTTTTTT | CASSYKPRGYGELFF
medium-sized | NA | TRBJ1-3 | TRBV11-3 | TGTGCCAGCAGCTTAGGGCGGATATACTCTGGAAACACCATATATTTT | CASSLGRIYSGNTIYF
many | NA | TRBJ2-7 | TRBV30 | TGTGCCTGGAGCACAGGGCTAACCTACGAGCAGTACTTC | CAWSTGLTYEQYF
many | NA | TRBJ1-3 | TRBV11-2 | TGTGCCAGCAGCCGAAAATGGCAGGAAGCTGGAAACACCATATATTTT | CASSRKWQEAGNTIYF
many | TRBD2 | TRBJ2-5 | TRBV20-1 | TGCAGTGCCCAAATAGCGGGAACTCGGGAGACCCAGTACTTC | CSAQIAGTRETQYF
many | NA | TRBJ2-7 | TRBV5-1 | TGCGCCAGCAGCTTTGACCTGATATACGAGCAGTACTTC | CASSFDLIYEQYF
many | TRBD1 | TRBJ1-5 | TRBV15 | TGTGCCACCAGCAGTACCACAGACGGGGACAGTCTCAATCAGCCCCAGCATTTT | CATSSTTDGDSLNQPQHF
many | TRBD2 | TRBJ2-3 | TRBV2 | TGTGCCAGCAGTGTGCAGGGACTAGCGGGAGTCGGTACGCAGTATTTT | CASSVQGLAGVGTQYF
few | TRBD2 | TRBJ2-1 | TRBV5-4 | TGTGCCAGCAGCTTGGGTGGACTAGCGAATGAGCAGTTCTTC | CASSLGGLANEQFF
many | TRBD2 | TRBJ2-1 | TRBV5-1 | TGCGCCAGCAGCTCCCAGGTAGCGGGAGTCCACAATGAGCAGTTCTTC | CASSSQVAGVHNEQFF
NA | NA | TRBJ1-3 | TRBV6-1 | TGTGCCAGCACTGAGGGGCAGGTGGGGCTCTCTGGAAACACCATATATTTT | CASTEGQVGLSGNTIYF
many | NA | TRBJ2-1 | TRBV19 | TGTGCCAGTAGTATTGTAGCGTGGAGATCCTACAATGAGCAGTTCTTC | CASSIVAWRSYNEQFF
few | TRBD1 | TRBJ2-3 | TRBV6-1 | TGTGCCGGCAGGGACAGGGGGCCGGGAGATACGCAGTATTTT | CAGRDRGPGDTQYF
many | NA | TRBJ1-1 | TRBV7-3 | TGTGCCAGCAGCCTCTCCCGATCGGGTTACACTGAAGCTTTCTTT | CASSLSRSGYTEAFF
many | TRBD1 | TRBJ1-5 | TRBV4-2 | TGTGCCAGCAGCCAAGACCTCACAGGGGGCAATCAGCCCCAGCATTTT | CASSQDLTGGNQPQHF
many | NA | TRBJ2-7 | TRBV10-3 | TGTGCCATCTCGCCGGGGGCCCACCACGAGCAGTACTTC | CAISPGAHHEQYF
many | NA | TRBJ1-1 | TRBV18 | TGTGCCAGCTCAGCAACAGAGAACACTGAAGCTTTCTTT | CASSATENTEAFF
few | NA | TRBJ2-5 | TRBV5-4 | TGTGCCAGCAGCTTGGGAGCAGGGATGGAGACCCAGTACTTC | CASSLGAGMETQYF
many | NA | TRBJ2-2 | TRBV3-1 | TGTGCCAGCAGACTCAGGGTATGGACCGGGGAGCTGTTTTTT | CASRLRVWTGELFF
NA | NA | TRBJ2-3 | TRBV20-1 | TGCAGTGCTATGGCGACTATCGGGAGCCCAGATACGCAGTATTTT | CSAMATIGSPDTQYF
many | NA | TRBJ2-3 | TRBV19 | TGTGCCAGTACCCAGTTGCGAGCAGATAGCACAGATACGCAGTATTTT | CASTQLRADSTDTQYF
medium-sized | NA | TRBJ1-3 | TRBV6-1 | TGTGCCAGCAGTGAATATCACAGGGCTTTCGGAAACACCATATATTTT | CASSEYHRAFGNTIYF
NA | NA | TRBJ2-1 | TRBV20-1 | TGCAGTGCTACCCCTGTAGGTTTAGGACCAGCACATGAGCAGTTCTTC | CSATPVGLGPAHEQFF
few | TRBD1 | TRBJ1-5 | TRBV28 | TGTGCCAGCAGTGGCCCCGGGACAGAGGGCCTTTATAGCAATCAGCCCCAGCATTTT | CASSGPGTEGLYSNQPQHF
NA | TRBD1 | TRBJ2-7 | TRBV11-2 | TGTGCCAGCAGCCCAGGGACAGGACCCCGGTTCGAGCAGTACTTC | CASSPGTGPRFEQYF
NA | NA | TRBJ2-2 | TRBV4-1 | TGCGCCAGCAGCCAAAGGTGGCAAGTTCGTGAGCTGTTTTTT | CASSQRWQVRELFF
many | NA | TRBJ1-6 | TRBV20-1 | TGCAGTGGGGGCTTGACCGGTTCACCCCTCCACTTT | CSGGLTGSPLHF
many | NA | TRBJ2-1 | TRBV19 | TGTGCCAGTAGTAGGTCGGGAGCGGTCAATGAGCAGTTCTTC | CASSRSGAVNEQFF
many | NA | TRBJ1-1 | TRBV29-1 | TGCAGCTTTTTTCACACTGAAGCTTTCTTT | CSFFHTEAFF
many | TRBD2 | TRBJ2-1 | TRBV19 | TGTGCCAGTAGTATGTCTAGCGGGAGCTCCTACAATGAGCAGTTCTTC | CASSMSSGSSYNEQFF
many | NA | TRBJ2-2 | TRBV20-1 | TGCAGTGCTAGCGCTGGACAGAACACCGGGGAGCTGTTTTTT | CSASAGQNTGELFF